Each of the 27 T cell receptor beta chains below was sequenced from the same sample in a study of Ad26.COV2.S vaccination and SARS-CoV-2 variants. Repertoires were generated with immunoSEQ multiplex PCR, while TCRdb's copy carries only in-frame clones and drops some. The data contain around 450,000 clones, about nine tenths of them singletons. The treatment was: approximately 18 received Ad26.COV2.S at low or high dose, single or two shots; 5 received placebo; per-sample allocation not given. Sampling took place 63 days after the first vaccine or placebo injection. Source: peripheral blood, taken in a trial of Ad26.COV2.S vaccine versus placebo. These receptors were collected from a person aged 18-60 years who received the Ad26.COV2.S COVID-19 vaccine or a placebo.

The sample holds a few counts of this clone. This rearrangement joins TRBV7-8 to TRBJ1-2; 7 bases are shared with TRBD1. This CDR3 is built from 16 residues. V was clipped by 2 bases and J by 4 bases; unmatched bases: 10. In germline, CDR1 is SGHVS, CDR2 FQNEAQ. In nucleotides, the CDR3 is TGTGCCAGCAGCTTATTGCCGGGGCAGGGGGTCTATGGCTACACCTTC. Protein sequence: CASSLLPGQGVYGYTF.

This chain joins TRBV10-3 and TRBJ2-3, with D possibly TRBD2 on 5 matching bases. CDR1 is ENHRY, CDR2 SYGVKD, per germline. CDR3 size: 15 residues. V was shortened by 0 bases and J by 0 bases, with 7 bases between the two germline ends. The chain's CDR3 is CAISESTGSTDTQYF. CDR3 bases: TGTGCCATCAGTGAGTCGACGGGAAGCACAGATACGCAGTATTTT.

This rearrangement joins TRBV5-4 to TRBJ2-2, with TRBD1 matching 8 bases. The CDR3 contains 15 residues. J was trimmed by 6 bases and V by 1 base; bases with no gene match: 5. Germline loops: CDR1 SGHNT, CDR2 YYREEE (reference sequence). The CDR3 region has the DNA TGTGCCAGCAGCTTGAGTCGGACAGGGCCCGGGGAGCTGTTTTTT. Protein: CASSLSRTGPGELFF.

This chain joins TRBV27 and TRBJ2-4, with 7 bases lining up with TRBD1. The CDR3 has 16 residues. Germline V gene sequence: CDR1 MNHEY, CDR2 SMNVEV (reference sequence). With 6 bases clipped from V and 3 bases from J, the junction kept 11 bases outside the gene matches. The CDR3: CASSGSPTGSKNIQYF. The CDR3 bases are TGTGCCAGCAGCGGCTCGCCGACAGGGAGCAAAAACATTCAGTACTTC.

V usage is TRBV4-1 and J usage is TRBJ1-1; weak D call: TRBD1 (5 bases). V was cut by 8 bases and J by 5 bases, with 12 bases left in between. This CDR3 is built from 12 residues. Germline CDR1 is MGHRA and CDR2 is YSYEKL. The CDR3 DNA reads as TGCGCCAGCGGCGTCGACAGAACTGAAGCTTTCTTT. It yields the protein CASGVDRTEAFF.

The J gene is TRBJ2-7, the V gene TRBV28; 9 positions agree with TRBD2. The CDR3 extends over 13 amino acids. The trim removed 6 bases at V and 6 bases at J, leaving 6 bases unmatched. Germline V gene lookup returns CDR1 MDHEN and CDR2 SYDVKM. CDR3 region: CASRSGGRVEQYF. The CDR3 DNA follows: TGTGCCAGCAGGTCCGGCGGGAGGGTCGAGCAGTACTTC.

The V call is TRBV4-1, the J call TRBJ1-5; TRBD1 is a possible D gene (5 bases). V was clipped by 0 bases and J by 6 bases, with 12 bases between them. The germline gives CDR1 MGHRA, CDR2 YSYEKL. The CDR3 is made up of 15 amino acids. The chain's CDR3 is CASSQDTGRGQPQHF. CDR3 DNA sequence: TGCGCCAGCAGCCAAGATACGGGACGGGGTCAGCCCCAGCATTTT.

This rearrangement joins TRBV30 to TRBJ2-2, with 8 bases aligning to TRBD1. Germline lookup yields CDR1 GTSNPN and CDR2 SVGIG (reference sequence). After removal of 2 bases from V and 8 bases from J, the junction contained 10 bases not matched to a gene. The CDR3 extends over 15 amino acids. DNA of the CDR3: TGTGCCTGGAGTCCATGGACAGGGCGCTCTGGGGAGCTGTTTTTT. It encodes CAWSPWTGRSGELFF.

This clone appeared once. The V call is TRBV2, the J call TRBJ2-1; D is possibly TRBD1 or TRBD2 (6 bases each). Trimming pared 2 bases from V and 9 bases from J, leaving 11 bases between. This CDR3 contains 13 residues. Germline V gene data show CDR1 as SNHLY and CDR2 as FYNNEI. CDR3 sequence (DNA): TGTGCCAGCAGTGAATTGGGGGGCGCTGAGCAGTTCTTC. It specifies CASSELGGAEQFF. Combining the CDR3 with reference TRBV2 and TRBJ2-1 gives the whole variable domain EPEVTQTPSHQVTQMGQEVILRCVPISNHLYFYWYRQILGQKVEFLVSFYNNEISEKSEIFDDQFSVERPDGSNFTLKIRSTKLEDSAMYFCASSELGGAEQFFGPGTRLTVL.

Only one count was recorded for this clone. This chain links TRBV21-1 with TRBJ1-3. TRBV21-1 is noted as a pseudogene. The CDR3 covers 16 residues. The CDR3 bases are TGTGCCAGCAGCAAAGAAACGGGGCTCTCTGGAAACACCATATATTTT. Residues: CASSKETGLSGNTIYF.

The chain recombines TRBV7-3 with TRBJ2-3; TRBD2 aligns across 8 bases. The V gene's germline CDR1 is SGHTA and CDR2 FQGTGA. CDR3 length: 14 amino acids. The J segment lost 4 bases and the V segment lost 5 bases, leaving 5 bases of the junction unmatched. As DNA, the CDR3 is TGTGCCAGCAGCATTAGCGGGATAGCAGATACGCAGTATTTT. Translating it yields CASSISGIADTQYF.

The chain recombines TRBV7-8 with TRBJ2-5; D unresolved. Trimming cost V 1 base and J 0 bases, with 6 bases left between them. Germline V lookup: CDR1 SGHVS, CDR2 FQNEAQ. The CDR3 runs to 14 residues. Here the CDR3 DNA reads TGTGCCAGCAGCTTAGGGCAGAACCAAGAGACCCAGTACTTC. The encoded protein is CASSLGQNQETQYF. Together with reference TRBV7-8 and TRBJ2-5, the CDR3 gives the full variable domain: GAGVSQSPRYKVAKRGQDVALRCDPISGHVSLFWYQQALGQGPEFLTYFQNEAQLDKSGLPSDRFFAERPEGSVSTLKIQRTQQEDSAVYLCASSLGQNQETQYFGPGTRLLVL.

The chain joins TRBV3-1 (or the pseudogene TRBV3-2) to TRBJ2-2, with no clear D. The CDR3 is 15 residues long. The V end was cut by 1 base, the J end by 4 bases, with 10 bases between. Looked up from germline, CDR1 is LGHDT and CDR2 is YNNKEL (reference sequence). The CDR3, as DNA: TGTGCCAGCAGCCAAGTTCACGGGTTCACCGGGGAGCTGTTTTTT. It codes for CASSQVHGFTGELFF.

The CDR3 bases are TGCAGTGCTAGAGTAGGGGGTCAGTACTTC. Translated, it gives CSARVGGQYF. The chain joins TRBV20-1 to TRBJ2-4; maybe TRBD1 (6 bases). The V gene's germline CDR1 is DFQATT and CDR2 SNEGSKA (reference sequence). Trimming pared 1 base from V and 12 bases from J, leaving 7 bases between. The CDR3 contains 10 residues.

In this sample, this clone turned up a few times. The V and J genes are TRBV2 and TRBJ2-2, with unresolved D. CDR1 and CDR2 (germline): SNHLY, FYNNEI. The CDR3 runs to 11 residues. V was shortened by 8 bases and J by 5 bases, with 6 bases between the two germline ends. CDR3: CASGATGELFF. The CDR3 nucleotides read TGTGCCAGCGGCGCGACCGGGGAGCTGTTTTTT.

This chain joins TRBV6-5 and TRBJ1-6; D is perhaps TRBD1 (5 bases). This CDR3 comprises 14 residues. Germline CDR1 MNHEY, CDR2 SVGAGI. V shed 2 bases and J shed 7 bases, with 9 bases lying between them. The CDR3 loop is CASSYGTQNSPLHF. CDR3 in DNA: TGTGCCAGCAGTTACGGGACCCAAAATTCACCCCTCCACTTT.

This clone was counted a single time. The genes are TRBV5-6 and TRBJ1-2; no definite D call. Trimming removed 2 bases from V and 6 bases from J, with 23 bases in between. This CDR3 region has 17 residues. The germline gives CDR1 SGHDT, CDR2 YYEEEE. This chain's CDR3 is CASSLEPSGNRYDGYTF. For the CDR3, the DNA is TGTGCCAGCAGCTTAGAACCGTCAGGAAACCGGTATGATGGCTACACCTTC.

With regard to this clone: At the DNA level, this CDR3 is encoded by other sequences in the same sample as well. The V and J genes are TRBV4-2 and TRBJ2-7, with TRBD1 matching 8 bases. This CDR3 region has 14 residues. With 4 bases clipped from V and 2 bases from J, the junction kept 4 bases outside the gene matches. The germline gives CDR1 LGHNA, CDR2 YNFKEQ. The chain's CDR3 is CASSLGQGTYEQYF. DNA of the CDR3: TGTGCCAGCAGCCTAGGACAGGGAACCTACGAGCAGTACTTC.

V is TRBV7-9 and J is TRBJ1-6; a possible D gene is TRBD1 (5 bases). The CDR3 is made up of 13 amino acids. V was cut by 4 bases and J by 7 bases, with 8 bases left in between. CDR1 and CDR2 (germline): SEHNR, FQNEAQ (reference sequence). The CDR3 loop is CASSWDVNSPLHF. CDR3 DNA: TGTGCCAGCAGCTGGGACGTGAATTCACCCCTCCACTTT.

This rearrangement joins TRBV7-2 to TRBJ2-1; 14 bases match TRBD2. V lost 5 bases and J lost 3; bases outside the gene matches: 9. The CDR3 extends over 18 amino acids. Germline V gene sequence: CDR1 SGHTA, CDR2 FQGNSA. CDR3 sequence (DNA): TGTGCCAGCAGCCCGGGCCGACTAGCGGGGGGGAACTACAATGAGCAGTTCTTC. As protein: CASSPGRLAGGNYNEQFF.

The rearrangement uses TRBV18 and TRBJ1-2; no reliable D call. The CDR3 totals 15 residues. The germline V and J ends were trimmed by 5 bases and 0 bases, with 13 bases remaining between them. The germline CDR1 and CDR2 sequences are KGHSH and LQKENI. The CDR3 loop reads CASSGRQEPNYGYTF. Written as DNA, the CDR3 is TGTGCCAGCTCAGGACGACAAGAACCTAACTATGGCTACACCTTC.

V and J are TRBV27 and TRBJ2-3; TRBD2 is a possible D gene (6 bases). The CDR3 length is 12 residues. V lost 6 bases and J lost 6, with 10 bases in between. Germline assignment: CDR1 MNHEY and CDR2 SMNVEV (reference sequence). The CDR3 sequence is CASRKSGDTQYF. In DNA, the CDR3 is TGTGCCAGCAGGAAAAGCGGGGATACGCAGTATTTT.

The rearrangement links TRBV25-1 to TRBJ2-7; no clear D. CDR1 and CDR2 from the germline V gene are MGHDK and SYGVNS. The CDR3 totals 13 residues. V was trimmed by 4 bases and J by 3 bases, leaving 10 bases between them. The CDR3 here is CASSGSRDYEQYF. As DNA, the CDR3 is TGTGCCAGCAGTGGAAGCCGTGACTACGAGCAGTACTTC.

V and J are TRBV7-2 and TRBJ1-2; possible D gene TRBD1, 5 bases. Germline V gene data show CDR1 as SGHTA and CDR2 as FQGNSA. The CDR3 extends over 16 amino acids. Trimming cost V 0 bases and J 3 bases, with 14 bases left between them. The CDR3 sequence: CASSLALGKGDYGYTF. The CDR3 coding sequence is TGTGCCAGCAGCTTAGCGCTCGGTAAAGGGGACTATGGCTACACCTTC. The full variable domain, rest sourced from reference TRBV7-2 and TRBJ1-2, is GAGVSQSPSNKVTEKGKDVELRCDPISGHTALYWYRQSLGQGLEFLIYFQGNSAPDKSGLPSDRFSAERTGGSVSTLTIQRTQQEDSAVYLCASSLALGKGDYGYTFGSGTRLTVV.

The rearrangement uses TRBV7-2 and TRBJ1-3; maybe TRBD1 (5 bases). Germline CDR1 reads SGHTA; CDR2 reads FQGNSA. The V gene lost 2 bases and the J gene lost 0 bases, with 11 bases spanning the gap. This CDR3 is 16 amino acids long. CDR3 bases: TGTGCCAGCAGCTTATCTGGGGGGACCTCTGGAAACACCATATATTTT. It yields the protein CASSLSGGTSGNTIYF.

This chain joins TRBV7-2 and TRBJ2-1; D possibly corresponds to TRBD2 (6 bases). There are 16 residues in the CDR3. V shed 4 bases and J shed 8 bases, with 21 bases lying between them. Germline lookup yields CDR1 SGHTA and CDR2 FQGNSA. The chain's CDR3 is CASSSGSGTWRHEQFF. In DNA, the CDR3 is TGTGCCAGCAGCTCGGGATCTGGGACTTGGCGGCATGAGCAGTTCTTC.

The count of this clone is one. The rearrangement joins TRBV5-5 to TRBJ1-5, with TRBD1 as a possible D gene (6 bases). Trimming left V 1 base short and J 1 base short, with 21 bases between. The CDR3 has 19 amino acids. In germline, CDR1 is SGHKS, CDR2 YYEKEE (reference sequence). The CDR3 protein is CASSLRSGQWRVSNQPQHF. Written as DNA, the CDR3 is TGTGCCAGCAGCTTGAGATCCGGACAGTGGAGGGTGAGCAATCAGCCCCAGCATTTT.